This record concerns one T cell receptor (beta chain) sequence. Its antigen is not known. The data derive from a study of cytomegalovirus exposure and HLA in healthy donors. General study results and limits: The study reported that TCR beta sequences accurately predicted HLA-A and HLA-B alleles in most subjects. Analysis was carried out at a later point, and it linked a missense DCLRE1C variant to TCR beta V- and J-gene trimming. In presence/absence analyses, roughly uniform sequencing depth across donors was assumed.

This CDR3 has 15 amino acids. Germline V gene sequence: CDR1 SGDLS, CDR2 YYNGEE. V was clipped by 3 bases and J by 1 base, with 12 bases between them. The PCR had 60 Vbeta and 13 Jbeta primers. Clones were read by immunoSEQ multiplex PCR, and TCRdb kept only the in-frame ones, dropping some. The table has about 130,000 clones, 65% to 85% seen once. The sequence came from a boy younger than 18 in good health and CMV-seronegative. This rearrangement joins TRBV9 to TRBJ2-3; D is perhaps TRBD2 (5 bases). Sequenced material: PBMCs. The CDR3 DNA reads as TGTGCCAGCAGCGACGGACTCCTTGGCACAGATACGCAGTATTTT. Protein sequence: CASSDGLLGTDTQYF.